The subject of this entry is one T cell receptor (beta chain). TCRdb keeps only in-frame clones here, not all; method: immunoSEQ multiplex PCR. The table shows some 190,000 clones, with 85% to 90% occurring only once. Germline CDR1 LNHDA, CDR2 SQIVND (reference sequence). The V and J ends lost 10 bases and 0 bases respectively, with 13 bases between them. The CDR3 has 14 residues. This sample is part of a study of T cell responses to AZD1222 COVID-19 vaccine. The chain joins TRBV19 to TRBJ1-5; no clear D gene. Sequences were derived from peripheral blood, sampled on day 0 of AZD1222 vaccination. This sequence was found in an adult in good health. The DNA for the CDR3 is TGTGCCACCCAAAACAGCTATAGCAATCAGCCCCAGCATTTT. Residues: CATQNSYSNQPQHF. The entire variable domain, with the rest obtained from reference TRBV19 and TRBJ1-5, is as follows: DGGITQSPKYLFRKEGQNVTLSCEQNLNHDAMYWYRQDPGQGLRLIYYSQIVNDFQKGDIAEGYSVSREKKESFPLTVTSAQKNPTAFYLCATQNSYSNQPQHFGDGTRLSIL.